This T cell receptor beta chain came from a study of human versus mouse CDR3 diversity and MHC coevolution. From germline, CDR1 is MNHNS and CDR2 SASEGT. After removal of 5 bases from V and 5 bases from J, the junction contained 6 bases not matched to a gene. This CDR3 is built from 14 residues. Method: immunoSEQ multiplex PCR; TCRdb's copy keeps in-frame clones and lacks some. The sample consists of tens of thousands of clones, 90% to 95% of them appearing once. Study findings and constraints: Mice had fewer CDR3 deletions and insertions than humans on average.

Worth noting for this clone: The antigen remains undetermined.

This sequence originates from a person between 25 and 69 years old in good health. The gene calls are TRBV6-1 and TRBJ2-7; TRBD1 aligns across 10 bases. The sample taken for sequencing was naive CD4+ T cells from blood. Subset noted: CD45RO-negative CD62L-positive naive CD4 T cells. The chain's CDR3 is CASSSRDRGDEQYF. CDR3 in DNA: TGTGCCAGCAGTTCCCGGGACAGGGGCGACGAGCAGTACTTC.